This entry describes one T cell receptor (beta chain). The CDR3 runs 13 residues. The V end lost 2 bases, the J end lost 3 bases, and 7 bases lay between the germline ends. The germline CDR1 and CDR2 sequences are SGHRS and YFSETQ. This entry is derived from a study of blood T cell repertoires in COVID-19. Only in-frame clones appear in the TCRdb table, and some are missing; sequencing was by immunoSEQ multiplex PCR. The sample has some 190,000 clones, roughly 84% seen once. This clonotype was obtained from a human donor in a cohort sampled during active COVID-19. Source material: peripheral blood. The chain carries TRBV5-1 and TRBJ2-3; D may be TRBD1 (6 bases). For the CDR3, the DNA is TGCGCCAGCAGCTTACAGGGAACAGATACGCAGTATTTT. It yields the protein CASSLQGTDTQYF.